Listed below are T cell receptor beta chains from one sample, sequenced in a study of T cells in Graves' hyperthyroidism and ophthalmopathy. TCRdb reprocessed the multiplex PCR reads via MiXCR and lists one record per CDR3 protein. The table shows roughly 500,000 distinct CDR3 sequences, with 35% to 50% occurring only once. Sequenced: peripheral blood or thyroid tissue (not recorded which). The receptors derive from an adult woman with Graves' disease, either hyperthyroidism or ophthalmopathy (not recorded which). The CDR3 runs from the conserved cysteine through the conserved F or W. A D gene is named only where the DNA matches it firmly. The size field is filled for only some rows; it gives once, few, many or a size class.

CDR3aa,CDR3nt,j_gene,abundance,d_gene,v_gene
CASSPPPGQTGGQYF,TGTGCCAGCAGCCCCCCTCCGGGACAGACGGGGGGGCAGTACTTC,TRBJ2-7,few,.,TRBV28
CASSYSPGQPQETQYF,TGTGCCAGCAGTTACAGCCCGGGACAGCCCCAAGAGACCCAGTACTTC,TRBJ2-5,many,TRBD1,TRBV6-2/TRBV6-3
CSSERGDSSYEQYF,TGCAGCAGTGAACGGGGTGATAGCTCCTACGAGCAGTACTTC,TRBJ2-7,.,.,TRBV29-1
CATRTERSNQPQHF,TGTGCCACCCGGACAGAAAGGAGCAATCAGCCCCAGCATTTT,TRBJ1-5,.,.,TRBV10-3
CASRITGGKQPQHF,TGTGCCAGTAGAATTACAGGGGGGAAGCAGCCCCAGCATTTT,TRBJ1-5,many,TRBD1,TRBV19
CAISGTGGSNQPQHF,TGTGCCATTTCCGGGACAGGGGGTAGCAATCAGCCCCAGCATTTT,TRBJ1-5,.,TRBD1,TRBV10-3
CATSGGPGGRMNTEAFF,TGTGCCACCTCGGGCGGACCAGGGGGCAGAATGAACACTGAAGCTTTCTTT,TRBJ1-1,.,TRBD1,TRBV24-1
CASSLGAGASYEQYF,TGTGCCAGCAGCTTAGGTGCGGGGGCGAGCTACGAGCAGTACTTC,TRBJ2-7,few,.,TRBV7-2
CASQLGETQYF,TGCGCCAGCCAGTTGGGAGAGACCCAGTACTTC,TRBJ2-5,.,.,TRBV10-2
CASSQGKPGSGNTIYF,TGCGCCAGCAGCCAAGGGAAGCCGGGCTCTGGAAACACCATATATTTT,TRBJ1-3,.,.,TRBV4-3
CASSPNAATPNTGELFF,TGCGCCAGCAGCCCGAATGCAGCGACTCCGAACACCGGGGAGCTGTTTTTT,TRBJ2-2,many,.,TRBV5-1
CASSIDLGPHYEQYF,TGTGCCAGTAGTATAGATTTGGGACCGCACTACGAGCAGTACTTC,TRBJ2-7,.,.,TRBV19
CASSLALGQTYEQYF,TGTGCCAGCAGCTTGGCTTTAGGCCAGACCTACGAGCAGTACTTC,TRBJ2-7,few,.,TRBV9
CASSKWGANVLTF,TGTGCCAGCAGCAAATGGGGGGCCAACGTCCTGACTTTC,TRBJ2-6,.,.,TRBV14
CASSYTPYTEAFF,TGTGCCAGCAGTTACACACCATACACTGAAGCTTTCTTT,TRBJ1-1,many,.,TRBV12-3/TRBV12-4
CASSSTGKGQPQHF,TGTGCCAGCAGCTCGACAGGGAAGGGTCAGCCCCAGCATTTT,TRBJ1-5,many,TRBD1,TRBV5-5
CASRGLVDTGELFF,TGTGCCAGCAGGGGACTAGTGGATACCGGGGAGCTGTTTTTT,TRBJ2-2,.,TRBD2,TRBV2
CASSPRGAEETQYF,TGCGCCAGCAGCCCGAGGGGAGCTGAAGAGACCCAGTACTTC,TRBJ2-5,many,.,TRBV5-1
CASSLSPWTGSGQTQYF,TGTGCCAGCAGTTTATCCCCTTGGACAGGGTCGGGCCAGACCCAGTACTTC,TRBJ2-5,few,TRBD1,TRBV27
CASSVSTYEQFF,TGTGCCAGCAGCGTCTCGACTTATGAGCAGTTCTTC,TRBJ2-1,.,.,TRBV7-9
CASSGSAPLHYGYTF,TGTGCCAGCAGTGGGAGTGCACCCCTCCACTATGGCTACACCTTC,TRBJ1-2,.,.,TRBV7-9
CASSERGFNYGYTF,TGTGCCAGCAGTGAGCGTGGATTTAACTATGGCTACACCTTC,TRBJ1-2,.,.,TRBV12-3/TRBV12-4
CASSLGQIPYEQYF,TGTGCCAGCAGCCTGGGACAGATACCTTACGAGCAGTACTTC,TRBJ2-7,many,TRBD1,TRBV7-9
CAIRTSATAFF,TGTGCCATCAGGACGAGTGCAACGGCTTTCTTT,TRBJ1-1,.,.,TRBV10-3
CASSSLGLAYAGELFF,TGTGCCAGCAGCTCCCTGGGACTAGCATACGCCGGGGAGCTGTTTTTT,TRBJ2-2,.,TRBD2,TRBV7-9
CAISDPTETQYF,TGTGCCATCAGTGACCCGACGGAGACTCAGTACTTC,TRBJ2-5,.,.,TRBV10-3
CASSLQGQSTDTQYF,TGCGCCAGCAGCTTACAGGGGCAAAGCACAGATACGCAGTATTTT,TRBJ2-3,.,TRBD1,TRBV5-1
CASSFSWGTEAFF,TGTGCCAGCAGCTTCTCGTGGGGCACTGAAGCTTTCTTT,TRBJ1-1,many,.,TRBV7-9
CAIQPDTAYEQYF,TGTGCCATTCAACCGGACACAGCCTACGAGCAGTACTTC,TRBJ2-7,.,.,TRBV2
CSAEEAGQPRHF,TGCAGTGCTGAGGAGGCCGGTCAGCCCCGGCATTTT,TRBJ1-5,.,.,TRBV20-1
CSSRTANSPLHF,TGCAGTTCGAGGACAGCAAATTCACCCCTCCACTTT,TRBJ1-6,many,.,TRBV20-1
CASSEFVGVLYEQYF,TGTGCCAGCAGTGAATTTGTGGGAGTGCTCTACGAGCAGTACTTC,TRBJ2-7,many,.,TRBV25-1
CAISGGTGNTEAFF,TGTGCCATCAGCGGCGGGACGGGGAACACTGAAGCTTTCTTT,TRBJ1-1,.,.,TRBV10-3
CVSSLGTWVREQYF,TGTGTCAGCAGCCTGGGGACCTGGGTGAGGGAGCAGTACTTC,TRBJ2-7,few,.,TRBV5-5
CASSQDWGGPLHF,TGTGCCAGCAGCCAAGATTGGGGAGGACCCCTCCACTTT,TRBJ1-6,.,.,TRBV7-9
CALGEAENTGELFF,TGTGCTCTAGGGGAGGCTGAGAACACCGGGGAGCTGTTTTTT,TRBJ2-2,.,.,TRBV2
CASSRRGSYGYTF,TGTGCCAGCAGCCGTAGGGGAAGCTATGGCTACACCTTC,TRBJ1-2,many,.,TRBV5-6
CASGQGGGNEKLFF,TGCGCCAGCGGACAAGGGGGAGGTAATGAAAAACTGTTTTTT,TRBJ1-4,.,.,TRBV5-1
CASSPPGRITEAFF,TGTGCCAGCAGTCCTCCGGGGAGAATCACTGAAGCTTTCTTT,TRBJ1-1,.,.,TRBV25-1
CASSEEGLGEAFF,TGTGCCAGCAGTGAGGAGGGGTTGGGTGAAGCTTTCTTT,TRBJ1-1,many,.,TRBV6-1
CSASGTGGETQYF,TGCAGTGCCTCCGGGACAGGGGGAGAGACCCAGTACTTC,TRBJ2-5,.,TRBD1,TRBV20-1
CASSLDQGANSPLHF,TGTGCCAGCAGCTTGGATCAGGGGGCGAATTCACCCCTCCACTTT,TRBJ1-6,.,TRBD1,TRBV7-8
CASSYVFKATEAFF,TGTGCCAGCAGCTACGTATTCAAGGCGACTGAAGCTTTCTTT,TRBJ1-1,few,.,TRBV11-2
CSVEGGQGIMNTEAFF,TGCAGCGTTGAAGGGGGACAGGGAATTATGAACACTGAAGCTTTCTTT,TRBJ1-1,many,TRBD1,TRBV29-1
CSAAEKEQYF,TGCAGTGCTGCGGAAAAGGAGCAGTACTTC,TRBJ2-7,.,.,TRBV20-1
CASSPGTLPISGANVLTF,TGTGCCAGCAGCCCTGGGACATTACCCATCTCTGGGGCCAACGTCCTGACTTTC,TRBJ2-6,once,.,TRBV13
CASNSQGYEQYF,TGTGCCAGCAATTCTCAGGGGTACGAGCAGTACTTC,TRBJ2-7,.,.,TRBV10-1
CATSRDSGTAYEQYF,TGTGCCACCAGCAGAGATTCCGGGACAGCCTACGAGCAGTACTTC,TRBJ2-7,.,TRBD1,TRBV15